The entry below describes one T cell receptor (beta chain). These data come from a study of cytomegalovirus exposure and HLA in healthy donors. Primers: 60 Vbeta forward and 13 Jbeta reverse. This table comes from immunoSEQ multiplex PCR, and its TCRdb copy is limited to in-frame clones, with some not included. The data hold just over 95,000 clones, with around 73% observed a single time. After removal of 0 bases from V and 2 bases from J, the junction contained 8 bases not matched to a gene. The CDR3 loop spans 17 amino acids. Looked up from germline, CDR1 is LNHNV and CDR2 is YYDKDF (reference sequence).

The V call is TRBV15, the J call TRBJ2-3; 7 positions match TRBD1. The sample consisted of PBMCs. This TCR derives from a woman in her thirties or forties in good health and CMV-seropositive. The CDR3: CATSRDLRTGYTDTQYF. The CDR3, as DNA: TGTGCCACCAGCAGAGATCTCAGGACAGGCTACACAGATACGCAGTATTTT.